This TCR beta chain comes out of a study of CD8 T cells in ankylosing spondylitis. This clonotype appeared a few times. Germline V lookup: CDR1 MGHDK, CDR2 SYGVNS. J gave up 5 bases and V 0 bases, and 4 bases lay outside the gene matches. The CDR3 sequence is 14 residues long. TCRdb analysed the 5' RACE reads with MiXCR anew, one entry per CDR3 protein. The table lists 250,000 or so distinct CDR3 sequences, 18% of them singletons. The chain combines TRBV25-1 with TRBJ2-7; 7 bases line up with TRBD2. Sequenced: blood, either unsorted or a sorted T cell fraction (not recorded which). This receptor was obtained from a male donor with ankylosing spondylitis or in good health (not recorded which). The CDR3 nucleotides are TGTGCCAGCAGTGAATATGAGCGGGGTGACGAGCAGTACTTC. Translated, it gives CASSEYERGDEQYF.